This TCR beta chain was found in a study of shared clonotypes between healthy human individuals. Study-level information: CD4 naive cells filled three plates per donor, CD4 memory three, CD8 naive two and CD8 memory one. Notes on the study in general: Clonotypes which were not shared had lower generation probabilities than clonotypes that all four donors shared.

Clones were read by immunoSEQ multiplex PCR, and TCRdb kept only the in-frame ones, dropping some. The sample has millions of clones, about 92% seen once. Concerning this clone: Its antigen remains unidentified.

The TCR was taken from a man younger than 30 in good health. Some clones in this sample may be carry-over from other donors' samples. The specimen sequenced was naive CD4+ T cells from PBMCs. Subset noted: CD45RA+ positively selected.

CDR3 in amino acids: CASSLTSSTDTQYF. The CDR3 coding sequence is TGTGCCAGCAGTTTAACCAGTAGCACAGATACGCAGTATTTT. The rearrangement joins TRBV6-5 to TRBJ2-3; D uncertain. Trimming took 4 bases from V and 0 from J, leaving 8 bases between them. CDR1 MNHEY and CDR2 SVGAGI come from the germline V gene. This CDR3 region has 14 residues.